Following are 17 T cell receptor beta chains from one sample sequenced in a study of blood T cell repertoires in COVID-19. The protocol was immunoSEQ multiplex PCR, while the TCRdb copy is restricted to in-frame clones and leaves out a portion. The table lists 15,000 to 20,000 clones, about 85% of them singletons. Sequencing used peripheral blood. The receptors shown here come from a human donor in a cohort sampled during active COVID-19.

By proportion, this clone is medium-sized (0.01 to 0.1%). The CDR3 loop reads CASSPTGGQSYEQYF. CDR3 nucleotides: TGTGCCAGCAGCCCTACAGGGGGCCAGTCCTACGAGCAGTACTTC. This chain links TRBV7-8 with TRBJ2-7; TRBD1 agrees at 9 bases. Germline CDR1 and CDR2: SGHVS and FQNEAQ. The CDR3 is 15 amino acids. J lost 1 base, V lost 5 bases, and 6 bases had no gene match.

This sequence joins TRBV28 and TRBJ2-7; TRBD2 matches at 11 bases. This CDR3 contains 13 residues. CDR1 is MDHEN and CDR2 is SYDVKM in the germline V gene. The ends lost 6 bases at V and 4 bases at J; junction bases unmatched: 2. CDR3 DNA: TGTGCCAGCAGACTAGCGGGGGTTTACGAGCAGTACTTC. This codes for CASRLAGVYEQYF.

This clone was detected once. The V and J genes are TRBV7-2 and TRBJ1-1; 9 nucleotides agree with TRBD1. The CDR3 is made up of 15 amino acids. Trimming removed 5 bases from V and 4 bases from J; junction bases left unmatched: 8. Germline assignment: CDR1 SGHTA and CDR2 FQGNSA. This CDR3 reads CASSTRTGEGTEAFF. The CDR3 region has the DNA TGTGCCAGCAGCACCCGGACAGGGGAAGGCACTGAAGCTTTCTTT.

The chain recombines TRBV4-1 with TRBJ2-1; 10 bases fit TRBD2. The CDR3 sequence is 18 residues long. Per the germline V gene, CDR1 is MGHRA and CDR2 is YSYEKL. The V segment lost 0 bases and the J segment 9 bases; nucleotides outside the gene matches: 14. The CDR3 loop is CASSQEPITSGASGEQFF. The DNA of the CDR3 is TGCGCCAGCAGCCAAGAGCCCATAACTAGCGGGGCAAGCGGTGAGCAGTTCTTC.

The J gene is TRBJ1-6, the V gene TRBV7-2; D gene ambiguous. Germline V gene sequence: CDR1 SGHTA, CDR2 FQGNSA. The CDR3 has 13 residues. Trimming took 3 bases from V and 5 from J, leaving 5 bases between them. Written as DNA, the CDR3 is TGTGCCAGCAGCTTCGGGAATAATTCACCCCTCCACTTT. This gives the protein CASSFGNNSPLHF.

The genes are TRBV7-2 and TRBJ2-5, with 7 bases fitting TRBD2. The CDR3 runs 11 residues. Trimming cost V 4 bases and J 10 bases; bases outside gene matches: 3. Germline V lookup: CDR1 SGHTA, CDR2 FQGNSA. Here the CDR3 reads CASSSSGGQYF. The CDR3 DNA reads TGTGCCAGCAGCTCGTCGGGGGGCCAGTACTTC. Variable domain in full (rest from reference TRBV7-2 and TRBJ2-5): GAGVSQSPSNKVTEKGKDVELRCDPISGHTALYWYRQSLGQGLEFLIYFQGNSAPDKSGLPSDRFSAERTGGSVSTLTIQRTQQEDSAVYLCASSSSGGQYFGPGTRLLVL.

The chain carries TRBV11-2 and TRBJ2-1; the D gene is possibly TRBD1 (6 bases). The CDR3 is 14 residues long. The V gene's germline CDR1 is SGHAT and CDR2 FQNNGV. Trimming stripped 2 bases from V and 9 bases from J, with 14 bases between. This CDR3 is CASSLLSTGSEQFF. In nucleotides, the CDR3 is TGTGCCAGCAGCTTACTCTCCACAGGGAGTGAGCAGTTCTTC.

This sequence joins TRBV4-3 and TRBJ2-5, with 13 bases identical to TRBD2. J was trimmed by 5 bases and V by 4 bases; bases with no gene match: 13. This CDR3 has 18 amino acids. Germline CDR1 is LGHNA and CDR2 is YSLEER. The CDR3 sequence: CASSRELAGGPGAETQYF. The CDR3 DNA is TGCGCCAGCAGCCGAGAACTAGCGGGAGGGCCCGGGGCGGAGACCCAGTACTTC.

The V gene is TRBV7-8, the J gene TRBJ1-5; D uncertain. V lost 0 bases and J lost 1, with 10 bases in between. The germline V gene encodes CDR1 SGHVS and CDR2 FQNEAQ. The CDR3 length is 16 residues. CDR3 region: CASSLARGRSNQPQHF. The CDR3 DNA reads TGTGCCAGCAGCTTAGCGCGAGGGAGAAGCAATCAGCCCCAGCATTTT. The full variable domain, rest sourced from reference TRBV7-8 and TRBJ1-5, is GAGVSQSPRYKVAKRGQDVALRCDPISGHVSLFWYQQALGQGPEFLTYFQNEAQLDKSGLPSDRFFAERPEGSVSTLKIQRTQQEDSAVYLCASSLARGRSNQPQHFGDGTRLSIL.

J is TRBJ2-7 and V is TRBV4-3, with D perhaps TRBD2 (6 bases). The CDR3 is 16 residues long. The germline CDR1 and CDR2 sequences are LGHNA and YSLEER. Trimming took off 1 base at V and 0 bases at J, with 13 bases between the two ends. CDR3 sequence (DNA): TGCGCCAGCAGCCAAGTTTCGGGCGGGACCTCCTACGAGCAGTACTTC. This encodes CASSQVSGGTSYEQYF.

DNA for the CDR3: TGTGCCAGCAGCGCCCAGTCAACGGGGGCTGAAGCTTTCTTT. It specifies CASSAQSTGAEAFF. V is TRBV9 and J is TRBJ1-1; D possibly corresponds to TRBD1 (5 bases). The CDR3 loop spans 14 amino acids. Per the germline V gene, CDR1 is SGDLS and CDR2 is YYNGEE. Deletions cut 3 bases from V and 6 bases from J, with 15 bases between.

In DNA form, the CDR3 reads TGTGCCACCAGCAGGCGGGTGACAGGGCCAAATTCACCCCTCCACTTT. Translation: CATSRRVTGPNSPLHF. The chain uses TRBV15 and TRBJ1-6, with 7 bases matching TRBD1. The CDR3 totals 16 residues. J lost 7 bases, V lost 3 bases, and 9 bases had no gene match. Germline lookup yields CDR1 LNHNV and CDR2 YYDKDF (reference sequence).

This rearrangement joins TRBV27 to TRBJ1-5; 8 bases agree with TRBD1. CDR3 length: 15 amino acids. Germline-derived CDR1 and CDR2 are MNHEY and SMNVEV (reference sequence). The J segment lost 2 bases and the V segment lost 5 bases, leaving 5 bases of the junction unmatched. The CDR3 spells CASSPGGSGNQPQHF. The CDR3 coding sequence is TGTGCCAGCAGTCCAGGGGGCTCGGGCAATCAGCCCCAGCATTTT.

J is TRBJ1-2 and V is TRBV10-3, with D unresolved. The CDR3 runs to 12 residues. The V gene lost 0 bases and the J gene lost 4 bases, with 3 bases spanning the gap. CDR1 and CDR2 from the germline V gene are ENHRY and SYGVKD. This CDR3 is CAISESRYGYTF. CDR3 in DNA: TGTGCCATCAGTGAGTCCCGCTATGGCTACACCTTC.

The chain carries TRBV7-9 and TRBJ2-1; 9 bases fit TRBD1. V was pared by 5 bases and J by 0 bases, with 2 bases of the junction left unmatched. This CDR3 region has 15 residues. CDR1 is SEHNR and CDR2 is FQNEAQ in the germline V gene (reference sequence). The CDR3 loop is CASSPQGASYNEQFF. The CDR3 DNA reads TGTGCCAGCAGCCCACAGGGGGCCTCCTACAATGAGCAGTTCTTC. Supplemented by reference TRBV7-9 and TRBJ2-1, the full variable domain reads DTGVSQNPRHKITKRGQNVTFRCDPISEHNRLYWYRQTLGQGPEFLTYFQNEAQLEKSRLLSDRFSAERPKGSFSTLEIQRTEQGDSAMYLCASSPQGASYNEQFFGPGTRLTVL.

J is TRBJ1-2 and V is TRBV25-1, with D unclear. CDR1 and CDR2 (germline): MGHDK, SYGVNS. The CDR3 totals 14 residues. Trimming took 5 bases from V and 8 from J, leaving 18 bases between them. For the CDR3, the DNA is TGTGCCAGCAGTCCGCCCGGGAACTGGTTCGGCTACACCTTC. Protein: CASSPPGNWFGYTF.

The genes are TRBV2 and TRBJ1-2; the D gene is possibly TRBD1 (6 bases). The germline CDR1 and CDR2 sequences are SNHLY and FYNNEI. V was shortened by 5 bases and J by 1 base, with 8 bases between the two germline ends. The CDR3 sequence is 13 residues long. The CDR3 spells CASSKDSNYGYTF. CDR3 coding DNA: TGTGCCAGCAGTAAGGACAGTAACTATGGCTACACCTTC.